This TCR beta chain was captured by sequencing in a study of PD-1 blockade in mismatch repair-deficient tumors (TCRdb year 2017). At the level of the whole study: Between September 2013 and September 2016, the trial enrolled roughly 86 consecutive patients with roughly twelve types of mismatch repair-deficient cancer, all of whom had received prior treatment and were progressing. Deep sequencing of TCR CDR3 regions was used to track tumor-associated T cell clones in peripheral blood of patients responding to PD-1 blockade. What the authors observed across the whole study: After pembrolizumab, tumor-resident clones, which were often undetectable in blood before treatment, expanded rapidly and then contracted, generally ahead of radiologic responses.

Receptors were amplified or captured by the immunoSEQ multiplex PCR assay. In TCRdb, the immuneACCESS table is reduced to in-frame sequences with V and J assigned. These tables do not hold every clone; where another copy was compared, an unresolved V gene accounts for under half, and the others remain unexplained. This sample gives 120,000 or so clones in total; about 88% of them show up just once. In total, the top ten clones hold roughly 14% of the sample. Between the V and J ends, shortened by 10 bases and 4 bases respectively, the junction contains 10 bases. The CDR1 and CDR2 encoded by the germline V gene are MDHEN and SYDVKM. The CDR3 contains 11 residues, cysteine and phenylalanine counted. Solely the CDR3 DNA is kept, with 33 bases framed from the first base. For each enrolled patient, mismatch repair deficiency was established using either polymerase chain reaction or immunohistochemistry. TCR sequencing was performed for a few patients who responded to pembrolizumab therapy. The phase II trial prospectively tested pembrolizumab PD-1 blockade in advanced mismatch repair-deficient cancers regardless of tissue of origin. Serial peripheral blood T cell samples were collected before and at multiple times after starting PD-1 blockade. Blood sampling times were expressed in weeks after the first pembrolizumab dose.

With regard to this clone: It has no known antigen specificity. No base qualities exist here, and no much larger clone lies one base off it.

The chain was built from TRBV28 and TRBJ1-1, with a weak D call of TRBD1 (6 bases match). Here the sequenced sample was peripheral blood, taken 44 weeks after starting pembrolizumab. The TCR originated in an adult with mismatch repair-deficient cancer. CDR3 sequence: CATRGGTEAFF. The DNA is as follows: TGTGCCACCAGGGGAGGCACTGAAGCTTTCTTT.